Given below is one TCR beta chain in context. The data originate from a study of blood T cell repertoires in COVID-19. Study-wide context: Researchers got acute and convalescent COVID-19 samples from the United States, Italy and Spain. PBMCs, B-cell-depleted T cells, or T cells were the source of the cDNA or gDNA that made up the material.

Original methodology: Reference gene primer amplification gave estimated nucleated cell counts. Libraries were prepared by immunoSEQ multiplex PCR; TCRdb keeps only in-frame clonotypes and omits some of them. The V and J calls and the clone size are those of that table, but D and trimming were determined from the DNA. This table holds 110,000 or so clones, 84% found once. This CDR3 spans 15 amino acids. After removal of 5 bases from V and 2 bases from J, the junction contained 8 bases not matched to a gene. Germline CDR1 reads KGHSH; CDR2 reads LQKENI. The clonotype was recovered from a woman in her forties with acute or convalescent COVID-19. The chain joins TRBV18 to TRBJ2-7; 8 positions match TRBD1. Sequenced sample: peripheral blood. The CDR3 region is CASSSTGAGTYEQYF. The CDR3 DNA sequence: TGTGCCAGCTCATCGACAGGGGCCGGCACCTACGAGCAGTACTTC.